The 22 T cell receptor beta chains given below trace back to one sample, sequenced in a study of beta chain features in type 1 diabetes. Notes on the study in general: In all four CD4+ subsets, TCRB CDR3 length was significantly, moderately reduced in type 1 diabetes.

These receptors' targets are unknown. The isolated RNA, all of it, was reverse transcribed, so expressed TCRB transcripts were what got sequenced. Some clones are missing from TCRdb's copy, which holds only in-frame ones; the method was immunoSEQ multiplex PCR. The table includes more than 250,000 clones, 20% detected once. Material for sequencing was naive CD4+ T cells from blood. Source of these receptors: a woman in her 40s with type 1 diabetes.

This clone turned up a few times. The V gene is TRBV29-1, the J gene TRBJ1-1; D call uncertain. V lost 3 bases to trimming and J lost 3 bases, with 8 bases between them. Per germline, CDR1 SQVTM and CDR2 ANQGSEA. The CDR3 length is 12 residues. The CDR3 coding sequence is TGCAGCGTTGATCGGTCCTACACTGAAGCTTTCTTT. It specifies CSVDRSYTEAFF.

The J gene is TRBJ1-5, the V gene TRBV5-4; 8 nucleotides match TRBD1. V lost 4 bases to trimming and J lost 5 bases; unmatched junction nucleotides: 2. CDR3 length: 13 residues. Per the germline V gene, CDR1 is SGHNT and CDR2 is YYREEE (reference sequence). As DNA, the CDR3 is TGTGCCAGCAGCGTGGACAGGGATCAGCCCCAGCATTTT. Translation gives CASSVDRDQPQHF.

In this sample, this clone turned up a few times. The chain joins TRBV27 to TRBJ2-1; D is perhaps TRBD1 (5 bases). Looked up from germline, CDR1 is MNHEY and CDR2 is SMNVEV (reference sequence). Trimming removed 6 bases from V and 3 bases from J, with 9 bases in between. The CDR3 sequence is 13 residues long. CDR3 sequence reads: CASSSGLYNEQFF. The DNA of the CDR3 is TGTGCCAGCAGCTCAGGGCTCTACAATGAGCAGTTCTTC.

V and J are TRBV30 and TRBJ2-2; weak D call: TRBD1 (6 bases). The CDR3 runs 14 residues. With 4 bases removed from V and 4 bases from J, the gap between germline ends came to 13 bases. Germline loops: CDR1 GTSNPN, CDR2 SVGIG (reference sequence). CDR3 residues: CAWKAGVLTGELFF. DNA for the CDR3: TGTGCCTGGAAGGCAGGGGTGCTCACCGGGGAGCTGTTTTTT.

This clone occurred a few times. The rearrangement links TRBV4-2 to TRBJ1-1, with D possibly matching TRBD1 (5 bases). The V end lost 1 base, the J end lost 1 base, and 13 bases lay between the germline ends. The CDR3 has 16 amino acids. Germline lookup yields CDR1 LGHNA and CDR2 YNFKEQ. The CDR3 DNA sequence: TGTGCCAGCAGCCAAGCTCTCGGGCAGGGGAACACTGAAGCTTTCTTT. Its translation: CASSQALGQGNTEAFF.

In its sample, this clone was seen a few times. The chain has TRBV4-1 and TRBJ2-1; 13 bases fit TRBD2. The J segment lost 9 bases and the V segment lost 0 bases, leaving 11 bases of the junction unmatched. The CDR3 extends over 18 amino acids. The V gene's germline CDR1 is MGHRA and CDR2 YSYEKL. The DNA for the CDR3 is TGCGCCAGCAGCCAAGAACCGGGACTAGCGGGAACCATGGGTGAGCAGTTCTTC. Encoded protein: CASSQEPGLAGTMGEQFF.

V and J are TRBV28 and TRBJ2-7; 8 bases map to TRBD1. After removal of 3 bases from V and 5 bases from J, the junction contained 6 bases not matched to a gene. The CDR3 extends over 14 amino acids. Looked up from germline, CDR1 is MDHEN and CDR2 is SYDVKM. The CDR3 loop is CASSFDQGADEQYF. The CDR3 nucleotides are TGTGCCAGCAGTTTTGACCAGGGGGCTGACGAGCAGTACTTC. Full variable domain (outside the CDR3, taken from reference TRBV28 and TRBJ2-7): DVKVTQSSRYLVKRTGEKVFLECVQDMDHENMFWYRQDPGLGLRLIYFSYDVKMKEKGDIPEGYSVSREKKERFSLILESASTNQTSMYLCASSFDQGADEQYFGPGTRLTVT.

This clone was seen a handful of times. The chain employs TRBV23-1 and TRBJ1-4; TRBD1 agrees at 7 bases. TRBV23-1 is given ORF status, its function remaining uncertain. The trim removed 3 bases at V and 0 bases at J, leaving 7 bases unmatched. The CDR3 is 17 amino acids. CDR3 sequence (DNA): TGCGCCAGCAGTCACCCGACAGGGCAAGCAACTAATGAAAAACTGTTTTTT. This encodes CASSHPTGQATNEKLFF.

This sequence joins TRBV5-1 and TRBJ2-7, with D perhaps TRBD2 (5 bases). Between the trimmed V and J ends, which lost 1 base and 6 bases, there was a span of 20 bases. Looked up from germline, CDR1 is SGHRS and CDR2 is YFSETQ. The length of the CDR3 is 16 residues. In DNA form, the CDR3 reads TGCGCCAGCAGCTTGCTCGGAGGTAACCTACTCATCGAGCAGTACTTC. This encodes CASSLLGGNLLIEQYF.

The V call is TRBV28, the J call TRBJ2-7, with TRBD2 as a possible D gene (6 bases). The length of the CDR3 is 12 residues. The V end was cut by 6 bases, the J end by 6 bases, with 12 bases between. The germline CDR1 and CDR2 sequences are MDHEN and SYDVKM. CDR3 protein: CASSYAGGEQYF. The DNA for the CDR3 is TGTGCCAGCAGCTACGCCGGGGGCGAGCAGTACTTC.

The chain combines TRBV7-2 with TRBJ1-1; no reliable D call. The CDR3 extends over 13 amino acids. V dropped 5 bases and J dropped 1 base, with 8 bases sitting between them. CDR1 and CDR2 from the germline V gene are SGHTA and FQGNSA. Here the CDR3 reads CASSTRQNTEAFF. In nucleotides, the CDR3 is TGTGCCAGCAGCACTAGACAGAACACTGAAGCTTTCTTT. Filled out from reference TRBV7-2 and TRBJ1-1, the complete variable domain reads GAGVSQSPSNKVTEKGKDVELRCDPISGHTALYWYRQSLGQGLEFLIYFQGNSAPDKSGLPSDRFSAERTGGSVSTLTIQRTQQEDSAVYLCASSTRQNTEAFFGQGTRLTVV.

This clone has just a few counts. This rearrangement joins TRBV5-6 to TRBJ2-3, with D perhaps matching TRBD1 (6 bases). The CDR3 loop spans 17 amino acids. Between the trimmed V and J ends, which lost 2 bases and 0 bases, there was a span of 16 bases. Germline V lookup: CDR1 SGHDT, CDR2 YYEEEE. The CDR3 here is CASSFTGTRSSTDTQYF. CDR3 DNA: TGTGCCAGCAGCTTCACAGGGACGCGCTCAAGCACAGATACGCAGTATTTT.

This clone came up a few times. The V and J genes are TRBV29-1 and TRBJ1-1; no firm D call. The CDR3 sequence is 13 residues long. Trimming took 7 bases from V and 2 from J, leaving 14 bases between them. Germline V gives CDR1 SQVTM, CDR2 ANQGSEA. DNA for the CDR3: TGCAGCGCCTCCATAGCGGACAACACTGAAGCTTTCTTT. Translation: CSASIADNTEAFF.

This clone has just a few counts. The CDR3 protein is CSAAGTTYNEQFF. CDR3 sequence (DNA): TGCAGCGCCGCCGGGACTACGTACAATGAGCAGTTCTTC. The gene calls are TRBV29-1 and TRBJ2-1; the match to TRBD2 covers 7 bases. The CDR3 covers 13 residues. Germline V gene sequence: CDR1 SQVTM, CDR2 ANQGSEA. The V gene end was trimmed by 7 bases and the J gene end by 4 bases; junction bases not matched to a gene: 7.

This clone showed up just a few times. The chain couples TRBV7-3 to TRBJ2-2, with 8 bases aligning to TRBD2. Germline CDR1 SGHTA, CDR2 FQGTGA. Germline trimming cut 5 bases from V and 5 bases from J; bases unmatched to any gene: 7. The CDR3 runs 15 residues. Here the CDR3 DNA reads TGTGCCAGCAGCCTCGTGGTAGCGGGAACCGGGGAGCTGTTTTTT. Translating gives CASSLVVAGTGELFF.

This chain links TRBV29-1 with TRBJ1-1, with D perhaps TRBD1 (5 bases). The V and J ends lost 6 bases and 0 bases respectively, with 14 bases between them. The CDR3 has 14 amino acids. Germline V gene data show CDR1 as SQVTM and CDR2 as ANQGSEA. CDR3 nucleotide sequence: TGCAGCGTCCAGGAACAGGAGATGAACACTGAAGCTTTCTTT. Its protein is CSVQEQEMNTEAFF.

A remark on this clone: Other DNA sequences in the same sample also yield this CDR3. The genes are TRBV4-3 and TRBJ1-2, with TRBD1 matching over 10 bases. Per germline, CDR1 LGHNA and CDR2 YSLEER. The V segment lost 3 bases and the J segment 4 bases; nucleotides outside the gene matches: 8. The CDR3 runs to 16 residues. This CDR3 reads CASSQGPGQGSYGYTF. The CDR3 bases are TGCGCCAGCAGCCAGGGGCCGGGACAGGGGAGCTATGGCTACACCTTC.

This clone was recorded a few times. This chain links TRBV5-6 with TRBJ1-5; unclear D gene. CDR3 length: 13 residues. The ends were cut back, 0 bases at V and 4 bases at J, with 5 bases in the middle. Germline loops: CDR1 SGHDT, CDR2 YYEEEE. CDR3 in DNA: TGTGCCAGCAGCTTGGGAGTAAATCAGCCCCAGCATTTT. It codes for CASSLGVNQPQHF.

This clone showed up just once. The chain has TRBV10-3 and TRBJ2-7; D is undetermined. The CDR3 spans 16 residues. Germline CDR1 ENHRY, CDR2 SYGVKD. The V end was cut by 2 bases, the J end by 2 bases, with 16 bases between. Here the CDR3 reads CAISERPGGLTYEQYF. As DNA, the CDR3 is TGTGCCATCAGTGAGAGGCCCGGCGGCTTGACCTACGAGCAGTACTTC.

The chain couples TRBV18 to TRBJ1-4; no clear D gene. Germline V lookup: CDR1 KGHSH, CDR2 LQKENI. Trimming pared 3 bases from V and 0 bases from J, leaving 5 bases between. CDR3 length: 14 amino acids. This chain's CDR3 is CASSPTPTNEKLFF. The CDR3 nucleotides are TGTGCCAGCTCACCTACTCCAACTAATGAAAAACTGTTTTTT.

This clone is a singleton in its sample. The chain links TRBV28 to TRBJ1-1, with TRBD1 matching 7 bases. V trimming: 10 bases; J trimming: 5 bases; junction bases outside the gene matches: 4. This CDR3 has 11 residues. CDR1 and CDR2 (germline): MDHEN, SYDVKM. The DNA for the CDR3 is TGTGCCACTACAGGGGCAACTGAAGCTTTCTTT. Amino acids: CATTGATEAFF.

In this sample, this clone turned up a few times. The chain combines TRBV9 with TRBJ1-2; no definite D call. V was trimmed by 4 bases and J by 5 bases, leaving 15 bases between them. Germline CDR1 reads SGDLS; CDR2 reads YYNGEE. The CDR3 is 14 amino acids. The CDR3 DNA reads TGTGCCAGCAGCAAGTCCTCGTCCGGGTATGGCTACACCTTC. It codes for CASSKSSSGYGYTF.